This TCR beta chain stems from a study of T cell changes during pregnancy in multiple sclerosis. The protocol was immunoSEQ multiplex PCR, while the TCRdb copy is restricted to in-frame clones and leaves out a portion. The profile shows some 70,000 clones, almost 95% of them singletons. V was pared by 3 bases and J by 5 bases, with 12 bases between. Germline assignment: CDR1 SGDLS and CDR2 YYNGEE. There are 14 residues in the CDR3. V gene TRBV9 combines with J gene TRBJ1-5, with D perhaps matching TRBD1 (6 bases). The source is a female donor in good health, enrolled as a control in a pregnancy study. Sequenced material: CD8+ T cells from peripheral blood mononuclear cells, taken in the third trimester of pregnancy. The CDR3 sequence is CASSGQEGDQPQHF. In DNA form, the CDR3 reads TGTGCCAGCAGCGGACAGGAAGGGGATCAGCCCCAGCATTTT.